The 12 T cell receptor beta chains presented below share a single source sample, sequenced in a study of glioma-infiltrating T cells after dendritic cell vaccination. Some clones are missing from TCRdb's copy, which holds only in-frame ones; the method was immunoSEQ multiplex PCR. The repertoire holds 99,000 or so clones, with around 80% as singletons. Time point here: after dendritic cell vaccination, including at tumor progression/relapse. The sample consisted of blood, taken after dendritic cell vaccination. The source is a human donor with glioblastoma.

The chain links TRBV6-5 to TRBJ1-2, with D tentatively TRBD1 (6 bases). Trimming took 0 bases from V and 7 from J, leaving 12 bases between them. CDR1 is MNHEY and CDR2 is SVGAGI in the germline V gene. There are 14 residues in the CDR3. The CDR3, as DNA: TGTGCCAGCAGTTACTCGGCGGGCAGGGGTGGCTACACCTTC. Its translation is CASSYSAGRGGYTF.

In this sample, this clone turned up once. The chain links TRBV5-1 to TRBJ2-2, with a possible D match to TRBD1 (7 bases). The V gene's germline CDR1 is SGHRS and CDR2 YFSETQ. V was shortened by 3 bases and J by 7 bases, with 16 bases between the two germline ends. This CDR3 has 15 amino acids. CDR3 in DNA: TGCGCCAGCAGCTCGGAGGACAGGCGGGACGGGGAGCTGTTTTTT. This sequence encodes CASSSEDRRDGELFF.

V is TRBV2 and J is TRBJ1-5; 8 bases map to TRBD1. V was clipped by 6 bases and J by 2 bases; unmatched bases: 6. Germline lookup yields CDR1 SNHLY and CDR2 FYNNEI. CDR3 length: 15 residues. CDR3: CASRRDRLGNQPQHF. CDR3 coding DNA: TGTGCCAGCAGGAGGGACAGGTTAGGCAATCAGCCCCAGCATTTT. The full variable domain, rest sourced from reference TRBV2 and TRBJ1-5, is EPEVTQTPSHQVTQMGQEVILRCVPISNHLYFYWYRQILGQKVEFLVSFYNNEISEKSEIFDDQFSVERPDGSNFTLKIRSTKLEDSAMYFCASRRDRLGNQPQHFGDGTRLSIL.

This clone appeared once. The rearrangement uses TRBV7-2 and TRBJ2-7; D not certain. Trimming pared 1 base from V and 4 bases from J, leaving 8 bases between. CDR1 and CDR2 from the germline V gene are SGHTA and FQGNSA. This CDR3 is 13 amino acids long. The CDR3 coding sequence is TGTGCCAGCAGCTTAGTATTCAGTTACGAGCAGTACTTC. As protein: CASSLVFSYEQYF.

This clone has a handful of counts. This chain links TRBV7-9 with TRBJ1-1; tentatively, D is TRBD1 (5 bases). V lost 5 bases and J 1 base, leaving 11 bases between the germline ends. Germline assignment: CDR1 SEHNR and CDR2 FQNEAQ (reference sequence). This CDR3 has 14 residues. The CDR3 region is CASSKGDQNTEAFF. In DNA form, the CDR3 reads TGTGCCAGCAGCAAAGGGGATCAGAACACTGAAGCTTTCTTT.

The table lists this clone with a count of one. The chain links TRBV30 to TRBJ1-1; 7 bases line up with TRBD1. Germline V gene lookup returns CDR1 GTSNPN and CDR2 SVGIG (reference sequence). The length of the CDR3 is 13 residues. Trimming at V came to 5 bases and at J to 7 bases, leaving 10 bases not matched to a gene. The CDR3 reads CAWDRDREGEAFF. DNA of the CDR3: TGTGCCTGGGACAGGGACCGGGAAGGTGAAGCTTTCTTT.

The chain employs TRBV6-5 and TRBJ2-7; D gene unclear. The germline gives CDR1 MNHEY, CDR2 SVGAGI. V lost 4 bases to trimming and J lost 0 bases, with 7 bases between them. CDR3 length: 13 residues. CDR3 DNA: TGTGCCAGCAGTTGGCAGGTCTCCTACGAGCAGTACTTC. Translated, it gives CASSWQVSYEQYF.

The genes are TRBV15 and TRBJ1-1; the D is unclear. The CDR3 runs 12 residues. V lost 8 bases to trimming and J lost 1 base, with 8 bases between them. Germline lookup yields CDR1 LNHNV and CDR2 YYDKDF (reference sequence). The DNA for the CDR3 is TGTGCCACCGGGCGAAGGAACACTGAAGCTTTCTTT. This translates into CATGRRNTEAFF.

The V call is TRBV5-1, the J call TRBJ1-1; D possibly corresponds to TRBD1 (5 bases). The CDR3 totals 13 residues. V lost 4 bases and J lost 3, with 10 bases in between. Germline assignment: CDR1 SGHRS and CDR2 YFSETQ. For the CDR3, the DNA is TGCGCCAGCAGCCGGGGGGTGGACACTGAAGCTTTCTTT. It encodes CASSRGVDTEAFF.

The chain has TRBV6-5 and TRBJ2-1; 9 bases agree with TRBD2. The germline CDR1 and CDR2 sequences are MNHEY and SVGAGI. With 2 bases clipped from V and 10 bases from J, the junction kept 9 bases outside the gene matches. CDR3 length equals 15 residues. DNA of the CDR3: TGTGCCAGCAGTTACGGAGCGGGAGGTTCGTCGGAGCAGTTCTTC. As protein: CASSYGAGGSSEQFF.

The J gene is TRBJ1-2, the V gene TRBV28, with TRBD1 matching 7 bases. This CDR3 comprises 14 residues. V trimming: 4 bases; J trimming: 0 bases; junction bases outside the gene matches: 2. The germline gives CDR1 MDHEN, CDR2 SYDVKM. The CDR3 sequence: CASSSTGPNYGYTF. CDR3 sequence (DNA): TGTGCCAGCAGTTCGACAGGGCCTAACTATGGCTACACCTTC.

The V and J genes are TRBV29-1 and TRBJ2-5, with D maybe TRBD1 (5 bases). Germline assignment: CDR1 SQVTM and CDR2 ANQGSEA. This CDR3 has 13 amino acids. V was cut by 3 bases and J by 2 bases, with 10 bases left in between. The CDR3 DNA reads TGCAGCGTTGACAGGGTAGGGCAAGAGACCCAGTACTTC. As protein: CSVDRVGQETQYF.